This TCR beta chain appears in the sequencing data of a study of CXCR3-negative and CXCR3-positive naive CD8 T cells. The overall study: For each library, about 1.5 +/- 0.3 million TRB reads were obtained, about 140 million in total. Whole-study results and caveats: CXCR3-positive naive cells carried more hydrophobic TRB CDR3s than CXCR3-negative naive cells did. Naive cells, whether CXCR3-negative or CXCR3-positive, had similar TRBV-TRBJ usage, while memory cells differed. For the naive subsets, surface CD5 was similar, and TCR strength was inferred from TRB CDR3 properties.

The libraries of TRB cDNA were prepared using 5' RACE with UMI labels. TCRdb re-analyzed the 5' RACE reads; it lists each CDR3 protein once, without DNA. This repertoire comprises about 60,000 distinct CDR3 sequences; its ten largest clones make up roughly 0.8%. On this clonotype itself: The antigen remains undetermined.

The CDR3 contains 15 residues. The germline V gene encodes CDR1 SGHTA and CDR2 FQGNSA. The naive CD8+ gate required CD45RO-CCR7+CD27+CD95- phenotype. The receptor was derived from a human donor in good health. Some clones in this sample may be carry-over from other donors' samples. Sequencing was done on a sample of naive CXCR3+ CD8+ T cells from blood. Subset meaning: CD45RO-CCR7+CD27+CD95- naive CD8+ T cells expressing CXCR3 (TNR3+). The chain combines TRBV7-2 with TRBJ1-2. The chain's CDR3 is CASSPSRDGFYGYTF.